These T cell receptor beta chains were read from a single sample in a study of blood T cell repertoires in COVID-19. The method was immunoSEQ multiplex PCR; TCRdb's version includes in-frame clones alone and lacks a portion of them. The sample yields some 120,000 clones, around 83% seen once. Sequencing used peripheral blood. These receptors came from a woman aged 50 to 65 with acute or convalescent COVID-19. Both conserved end residues are part of each CDR3. Fields, in order: CDR3 DNA, CDR3 protein, D gene, V gene, J gene, CDR3 length, clone size. A D gene is named only where the DNA matches it firmly. Size is omitted from some rows. Given values are once, few, many or a class for expanded clones.

CDR3nt: TGTGCCAGCAGCTTAAGCGGACAGGGGGCCGGTAGCAATCAGCCCCAGCATTTT
CDR3aa: CASSLSGQGAGSNQPQHF
d_gene: TRBD1
v_gene: TRBV7-8
j_gene: TRBJ1-5
len: 18
abundance: once

CDR3nt: TGTGCCAGCAGCCTCGGGGGGTCCCCAGTTGGCTACACCTTC
CDR3aa: CASSLGGSPVGYTF
d_gene: .
v_gene: TRBV5-6
j_gene: TRBJ1-2
len: 14
abundance: .

CDR3nt: TGTGCCACCCAACAATTGCCTGGGCCCCAGCATTTT
CDR3aa: CATQQLPGPQHF
d_gene: .
v_gene: TRBV19
j_gene: TRBJ1-5
len: 12
abundance: .

CDR3nt: TGCGCCAGCAGAGGCTCGGGAGGGGGACTTGGCTACACCTTC
CDR3aa: CASRGSGGGLGYTF
d_gene: .
v_gene: TRBV5-1
j_gene: TRBJ1-2
len: 14
abundance: .

CDR3nt: TGTGCCAGTAGTAAGGCGCTTCTCCCGGGACAGGTCGGCAATGAGCAGTTCTTC
CDR3aa: CASSKALLPGQVGNEQFF
d_gene: TRBD1
v_gene: TRBV19
j_gene: TRBJ2-1
len: 18
abundance: .

CDR3nt: TGTGCCAGCAGCTCACCCAAAGGGAGGCTGAACACTGAAGCTTTCTTT
CDR3aa: CASSSPKGRLNTEAFF
d_gene: .
v_gene: TRBV5-6
j_gene: TRBJ1-1
len: 16
abundance: .

CDR3nt: TGCGCCAGCAGTGAGAACAGGCATAATTCACCCCTCCACTTT
CDR3aa: CASSENRHNSPLHF
d_gene: .
v_gene: TRBV10-2
j_gene: TRBJ1-6
len: 14
abundance: .

CDR3nt: TGTGCCAGCAGCCGGTTCGACAGGGCGCAAGAGACCCAGTACTTC
CDR3aa: CASSRFDRAQETQYF
d_gene: TRBD1
v_gene: TRBV3-1/TRBV3-2
j_gene: TRBJ2-5
len: 15
abundance: .

CDR3nt: TGTGCCAGCAGCCCCCGCGGAGGCGAAAAACTGTTTTTT
CDR3aa: CASSPRGGEKLFF
d_gene: .
v_gene: TRBV9
j_gene: TRBJ1-4
len: 13
abundance: .

CDR3nt: TGCGCCAGCAGCGTGGGACAGGGGGGCACTGAAGCTTTCTTT
CDR3aa: CASSVGQGGTEAFF
d_gene: TRBD1
v_gene: TRBV5-1
j_gene: TRBJ1-1
len: 14
abundance: .